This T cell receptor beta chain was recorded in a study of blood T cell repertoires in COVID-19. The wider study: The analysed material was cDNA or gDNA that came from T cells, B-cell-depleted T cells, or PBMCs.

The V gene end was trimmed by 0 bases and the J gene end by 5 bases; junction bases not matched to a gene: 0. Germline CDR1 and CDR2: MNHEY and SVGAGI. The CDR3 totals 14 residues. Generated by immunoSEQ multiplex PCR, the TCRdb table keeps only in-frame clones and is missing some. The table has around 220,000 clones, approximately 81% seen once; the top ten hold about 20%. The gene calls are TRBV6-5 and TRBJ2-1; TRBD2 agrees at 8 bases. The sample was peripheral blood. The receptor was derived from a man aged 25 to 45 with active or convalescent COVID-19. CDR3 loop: CASSYSRGDNEQFF. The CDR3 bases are TGTGCCAGCAGTTACTCGCGGGGGGACAATGAGCAGTTCTTC.